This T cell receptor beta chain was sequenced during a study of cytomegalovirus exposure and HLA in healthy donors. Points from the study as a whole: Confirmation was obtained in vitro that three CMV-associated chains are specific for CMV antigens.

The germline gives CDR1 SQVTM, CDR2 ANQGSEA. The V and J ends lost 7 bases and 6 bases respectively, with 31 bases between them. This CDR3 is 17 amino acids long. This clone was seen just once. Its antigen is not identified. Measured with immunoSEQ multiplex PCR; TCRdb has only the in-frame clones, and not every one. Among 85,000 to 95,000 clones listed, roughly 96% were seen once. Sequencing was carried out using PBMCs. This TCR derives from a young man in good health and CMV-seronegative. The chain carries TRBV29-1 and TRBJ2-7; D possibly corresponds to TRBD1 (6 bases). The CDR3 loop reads CSAQGAGASNWGSEQYF. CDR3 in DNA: TGCAGCGCCCAAGGAGCAGGGGCCTCTAACTGGGGGAGCGAGCAGTACTTC.